The source of this T cell receptor (beta chain) is a study of T cells in localized non-small cell lung cancer. Data came from immunoSEQ multiplex PCR; TCRdb stores just in-frame clones and leaves some out. Of fewer than 20,000 clones in the sample, 70% to 90% were seen once. On this clone: The antigen is unknown.

Findings and limits, study-wide: A higher density of T cells in blood coincided with extended overall survival. Median detection of top 100 tumor clones in adjacent lung was under 75 clones. Tumor trailed uninvolved adjacent lung in T cell clonality, which peaked there.

Sequenced here: peripheral blood, sampled before any cancer treatment. The TCR comes from a female donor at least 60 years old with stage III squamous cell lung carcinoma.

The CDR3 loop is CASSLGADGQYF. The DNA of the CDR3 is TGTGCCAGCAGCTTAGGAGCCGATGGGCAGTACTTC. V gene TRBV7-9 combines with J gene TRBJ2-7, with D unresolved. Germline CDR1 SEHNR, CDR2 FQNEAQ (reference sequence). This CDR3 has 12 amino acids. Deletions cut 1 base from V and 9 bases from J, with 10 bases between.